One and the same sample provided the 10 T cell receptor beta chains below, sequenced in a study of neurological immune-mediated disorders. TCRdb re-derived calls from the 5' RACE reads in MiXCR, one entry per CDR3 protein. Here the sample spans roughly 75,000 distinct CDR3 sequences, 2% to 3% being singletons. The specimen sequenced was PBMCs. These receptors originate from a woman in her 30s with multiple sclerosis.

This clonotype was observed at least ten times. The chain uses TRBV7-2 and TRBJ2-7; 10 bases are shared with TRBD2. Per the germline V gene, CDR1 is SGHTA and CDR2 is FQGNSA. The V segment lost 1 base and the J segment 2 bases; nucleotides outside the gene matches: 5. This CDR3 is 16 amino acids long. The chain's CDR3 is CASSLGGTSATYEQYF. The DNA of the CDR3 is TGTGCCAGCAGCTTAGGGGGGACTAGCGCGACCTACGAGCAGTACTTC.

The V and J genes are TRBV19 and TRBJ1-2, with D unresolved. V was clipped by 5 bases and J by 8 bases, with 15 bases between them. Per germline, CDR1 LNHDA and CDR2 SQIVND (reference sequence). This CDR3 region has 13 residues. DNA of the CDR3: TGTGCCAGTAGTGCGGACCCGCTCAAGGGCTACACCTTC. It translates to CASSADPLKGYTF.

This clonotype was recorded at least ten times. The V gene is TRBV12-3 or TRBV12-4, the J gene TRBJ2-1; 10 nucleotides align to TRBD2. The CDR3 has 15 residues. V trimming: 4 bases; J trimming: 5 bases; junction bases outside the gene matches: 5. Here the CDR3 reads CASSSIAGGNNEQFF. The DNA for the CDR3 is TGTGCCAGCAGTTCAATAGCGGGAGGAAACAATGAGCAGTTCTTC.

Ten or more counts support this clonotype. The chain has TRBV14 and TRBJ1-1; D gene unclear. Germline V CDR1 and CDR2: SGHDN, FVKESK. Deletions cut 3 bases from V and 4 bases from J, with 15 bases between. This CDR3 is 15 amino acids long. CDR3 loop: CASSQVKGEGTEAFF. CDR3 sequence (DNA): TGTGCCAGCAGCCAGGTGAAGGGCGAGGGCACTGAAGCTTTCTTT. Combining the CDR3 with reference TRBV14 and TRBJ1-1 gives the whole variable domain EAGVTQFPSHSVIEKGQTVTLRCDPISGHDNLYWYRRVMGKEIKFLLHFVKESKQDESGMPNNRFLAERTGGTYSTLKVQPAELEDSGVYFCASSQVKGEGTEAFFGQGTRLTVV.

This clonotype was recorded at least ten times. This chain connects TRBV5-8 to TRBJ2-3; 10 bases agree with TRBD2. Germline V gene data show CDR1 as SGHTS and CDR2 as YDEGEE. The CDR3 contains 17 residues. J gave up 1 base and V 2 bases, and 7 bases lay outside the gene matches. The CDR3 DNA reads as TGTGCCAGCAGCTTTTTTCCTGGGACTAGCGGCACAGATACGCAGTATTTT. Translated: CASSFFPGTSGTDTQYF.

This clonotype was seen at least ten times. V is TRBV24-1 and J is TRBJ2-3, with TRBD1 identical over 11 bases. The CDR3 is 15 amino acids. With 4 bases clipped from V and 8 bases from J, the junction kept 7 bases outside the gene matches. Germline V CDR1 and CDR2: KGHDR, SFDVKD. The DNA of the CDR3 is TGTGCCACCAGTGAGGCCGGGACAGGGGGATTTACGCAGTATTTT. Translated, it gives CATSEAGTGGFTQYF.

This clonotype appeared many times. The chain joins TRBV5-5 to TRBJ2-1, with D possibly matching TRBD1 (5 bases). Trimming removed 5 bases from V and 4 bases from J, with 16 bases in between. From germline, CDR1 is SGHKS and CDR2 YYEKEE (reference sequence). The CDR3 length is 15 residues. CDR3 region: CASSQQGSPYNEQFF. The CDR3 nucleotides are TGTGCCAGCAGTCAGCAGGGTTCACCTTACAATGAGCAGTTCTTC.

This clonotype was observed at least ten times. This chain connects TRBV28 to TRBJ1-3; D is undetermined. This CDR3 has 13 residues. Trimming removed 5 bases at V and 0 bases at J, with 5 bases between. Germline lookup yields CDR1 MDHEN and CDR2 SYDVKM. The CDR3 sequence is CASSPHSGNTIYF. DNA for the CDR3: TGTGCCAGCAGTCCACACTCTGGAAACACCATATATTTT.

At least ten counts were recorded for this clonotype. CDR3 in amino acids: CSAQPGANTEAFF. The CDR3 coding sequence is TGCAGTGCCCAACCGGGGGCGAACACTGAAGCTTTCTTT. The J gene is TRBJ1-1, the V gene TRBV20-1, with a possible D match to TRBD1 (6 bases). Trimming pared 6 bases from V and 1 base from J, leaving 12 bases between. CDR1 and CDR2 from the germline V gene are DFQATT and SNEGSKA (reference sequence). The CDR3 spans 13 residues.

In its sample, this clonotype was seen many times. This sequence joins TRBV4-3 and TRBJ1-1, with D perhaps TRBD1 (5 bases). Germline V gives CDR1 LGHNA, CDR2 YSLEER. V dropped 4 bases and J dropped 1 base, with 10 bases sitting between them. The CDR3 contains 14 residues. This CDR3 is CASSRSDRNTEAFF. The CDR3 region has the DNA TGCGCCAGCAGCCGGTCAGACAGGAACACTGAAGCTTTCTTT.